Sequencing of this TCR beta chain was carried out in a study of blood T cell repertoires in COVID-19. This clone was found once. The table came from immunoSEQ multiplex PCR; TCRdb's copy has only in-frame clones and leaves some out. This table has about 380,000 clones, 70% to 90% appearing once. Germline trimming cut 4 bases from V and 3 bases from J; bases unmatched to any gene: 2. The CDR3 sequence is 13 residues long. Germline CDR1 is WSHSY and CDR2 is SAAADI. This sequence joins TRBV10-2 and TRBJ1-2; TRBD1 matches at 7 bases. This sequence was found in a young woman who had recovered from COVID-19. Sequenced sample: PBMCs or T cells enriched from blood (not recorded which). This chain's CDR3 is CASSAGQDYGYTF. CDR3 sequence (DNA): TGCGCCAGCAGTGCCGGACAGGACTATGGCTACACCTTC.